A selection of T cell receptor beta chains follows, all from one sample in a study of T cells in localized non-small cell lung cancer. Assay used: immunoSEQ multiplex PCR; TCRdb lists only in-frame clones, some missing. The table records fewer than 75,000 clones, less than 85% of them present only once. This sample comprised peripheral blood, obtained before any cancer treatment. The receptors here all came from a female donor of 60 years or more with stage I lung adenocarcinoma. Each CDR3 is given with its conserved first and last residue. Fields, in order: V gene, clone size, D gene, CDR3 length, J gene, CDR3 DNA, CDR3 protein. A D gene is named only where the DNA matches it firmly. Rows give clone size only sometimes, using once, few, many, or a class for an expanded clone.

V: TRBV7-2; size: -; D: -; length: 13; J: TRBJ1-6; DNA: TGTGCCAGCAGGGAGACACTACATTCACCCCTCCACTTT; CDR3: CASRETLHSPLHF
V: TRBV9; size: -; D: TRBD2; length: 13; J: TRBJ2-7; DNA: TGTGCCAGCAGCGTAAATAGCGGGTACGAGCAGTACTTC; CDR3: CASSVNSGYEQYF
V: TRBV5-4; size: -; D: -; length: 15; J: TRBJ2-2; DNA: TGTGCCAGCAGCTTTAGCGGAGGTGGCACCGGGGAGCTGTTTTTT; CDR3: CASSFSGGGTGELFF
V: TRBV5-4; size: -; D: TRBD1; length: 15; J: TRBJ1-2; DNA: TGTGCCAGCAGCTTGGTCACAGGGGGCGCCTATGGCTACACCTTC; CDR3: CASSLVTGGAYGYTF
V: TRBV7-6; size: -; D: TRBD1; length: 14; J: TRBJ1-4; DNA: TGTGCCAGCAGCTTTACAGGGGTGGATGAAAAACTGTTTTTT; CDR3: CASSFTGVDEKLFF
V: TRBV19; size: few; D: TRBD1; length: 18; J: TRBJ2-6; DNA: TGTGCCAGTAGTCGGACAGGGGGCAGTGGATCTGGGGCCAACGTCCTGACTTTC; CDR3: CASSRTGGSGSGANVLTF
V: TRBV5-1; size: -; D: TRBD1; length: 13; J: TRBJ1-6; DNA: TGCGCCAGTACAGAGGGGGCAAATTCACCCCTCCACTTT; CDR3: CASTEGANSPLHF
V: TRBV28; size: -; D: -; length: 13; J: TRBJ2-7; DNA: TGTGCCAGCAGTTCCACGGACAGCTACGAGCAGTACTTC; CDR3: CASSSTDSYEQYF
V: TRBV10-1; size: -; D: -; length: 13; J: TRBJ1-1; DNA: TGCGCCAGCAGAGAGGGATTGAACACTGAAGCTTTCTTT; CDR3: CASREGLNTEAFF
V: TRBV6-5; size: -; D: -; length: 16; J: TRBJ2-7; DNA: TGTGCCAGCAGTTACTCGAGAACTAGGGCCGGCTACGAGCAGTACTTC; CDR3: CASSYSRTRAGYEQYF
V: TRBV27; size: medium-sized; D: -; length: 16; J: TRBJ2-7; DNA: TGTGCCAGCAGTTTAAGCCCAGTAGGGGGATTTTACGAGCAGTACTTC; CDR3: CASSLSPVGGFYEQYF
V: TRBV11-3; size: -; D: -; length: 15; J: TRBJ2-7; DNA: TGTGCCAGCAGGTCACAACAGGAGAAATCCTACGAGCAGTACTTC; CDR3: CASRSQQEKSYEQYF
V: TRBV7-2; size: -; D: -; length: 14; J: TRBJ2-7; DNA: TGTGCCAGCAGCCGCATAGGGCCCAACTACGAGCAGTACTTC; CDR3: CASSRIGPNYEQYF
V: TRBV5-6; size: -; D: TRBD1; length: 15; J: TRBJ1-2; DNA: TGTGCCAGCAGCTTGGCGACAGGGGGCATCTATGGCTACACCTTC; CDR3: CASSLATGGIYGYTF
V: TRBV7-2; size: -; D: -; length: 14; J: TRBJ1-2; DNA: TGTGCCAGCAGCCGCGGAGGGAGAGGTGACGGCTACACCTTC; CDR3: CASSRGGRGDGYTF
V: TRBV19; size: -; D: -; length: 15; J: TRBJ1-2; DNA: TGTGCCAGTAGTCCTCGGTCGGACCCTACCGGTGGCTACACCTTC; CDR3: CASSPRSDPTGGYTF
V: TRBV19; size: -; D: TRBD2; length: 16; J: TRBJ2-7; DNA: TGTGCCAGTAGTATGGCTACTAGCGTCAGCTCCTACGAGCAGTACTTC; CDR3: CASSMATSVSSYEQYF
V: TRBV4-1; size: -; D: -; length: 18; J: TRBJ2-7; DNA: TGCGCCAGCAGCCAAGATTTTGGGGCGGGCCCCTTTTCCTACGAGCAGTACTTC; CDR3: CASSQDFGAGPFSYEQYF
V: TRBV7-9; size: -; D: TRBD2; length: 15; J: TRBJ2-5; DNA: TGTGCCAGCAGCTTTAGCGGGAGTCAGGGAGAGACCCAGTACTTC; CDR3: CASSFSGSQGETQYF
V: TRBV5-4; size: few; D: -; length: 15; J: TRBJ2-7; DNA: TGTGCCAGCAGCTTATTAGAGACGGCTAGAGGCGAGCAGTACTTC; CDR3: CASSLLETARGEQYF
V: TRBV11-2; size: -; D: -; length: 15; J: TRBJ1-3; DNA: TGTGCCAGCAGCTTCGAGGCGGGCGTTTTCGGCACCATATATTTT; CDR3: CASSFEAGVFGTIYF
V: TRBV5-1; size: few; D: -; length: 15; J: TRBJ2-1; DNA: TGCGCCAGCAGCTTCGCAGGTAGTACGCACAATGAGCAGTTCTTC; CDR3: CASSFAGSTHNEQFF
V: TRBV10-3; size: -; D: TRBD2; length: 15; J: TRBJ2-1; DNA: TGTGCCATCAGTGAGCCGGGGGGGCCGCGGAATGAGCAGTTCTTC; CDR3: CAISEPGGPRNEQFF
V: TRBV9; size: -; D: -; length: 15; J: TRBJ2-2; DNA: TGTGCCAGCAGCGTAGGGACAGAGAACACCGGGGAGCTGTTTTTT; CDR3: CASSVGTENTGELFF
V: TRBV12-5; size: -; D: -; length: 17; J: TRBJ1-5; DNA: TGTGCTAGTGGTTTCAATCCTGGGGTGGGGAGCAATCAGCCCCAGCATTTT; CDR3: CASGFNPGVGSNQPQHF
V: TRBV7-9; size: -; D: -; length: 13; J: TRBJ1-1; DNA: TGTGCCAGCAGCTTTACCCAGAACACTGAAGCTTTCTTT; CDR3: CASSFTQNTEAFF
V: TRBV5-4; size: -; D: -; length: 15; J: TRBJ1-4; DNA: TGTGCCAGCAGCTTGGGGGCCCTGGGGAACGAAAAACTGTTTTTT; CDR3: CASSLGALGNEKLFF